This T cell receptor beta chain is from a study of shared clonotypes between healthy human individuals. The CDR3 has 16 amino acids. Losses at the gene ends were 2 bases for V and 6 bases for J; bases not matched to a gene: 8. Germline V gene lookup returns CDR1 MNHNY and CDR2 SVGAGI (reference sequence). Repertoires were generated with immunoSEQ multiplex PCR, while TCRdb's copy carries only in-frame clones and drops some. The sample shows fewer than 600,000 clones, approximately 85% of them seen only once. This clone showed up just once. The receptor was derived from a woman aged 35 to 49 in good health. Some clones in this sample may be carry-over from other donors' samples. Sequencing input: PBMCs. The V gene is TRBV6-6, the J gene TRBJ2-3; 10 bases are a match to TRBD2. The CDR3 loop reads CASSYPTTSGPDTQYF. CDR3 DNA sequence: TGTGCCAGCAGTTACCCGACGACTAGCGGGCCCGATACGCAGTATTTT.